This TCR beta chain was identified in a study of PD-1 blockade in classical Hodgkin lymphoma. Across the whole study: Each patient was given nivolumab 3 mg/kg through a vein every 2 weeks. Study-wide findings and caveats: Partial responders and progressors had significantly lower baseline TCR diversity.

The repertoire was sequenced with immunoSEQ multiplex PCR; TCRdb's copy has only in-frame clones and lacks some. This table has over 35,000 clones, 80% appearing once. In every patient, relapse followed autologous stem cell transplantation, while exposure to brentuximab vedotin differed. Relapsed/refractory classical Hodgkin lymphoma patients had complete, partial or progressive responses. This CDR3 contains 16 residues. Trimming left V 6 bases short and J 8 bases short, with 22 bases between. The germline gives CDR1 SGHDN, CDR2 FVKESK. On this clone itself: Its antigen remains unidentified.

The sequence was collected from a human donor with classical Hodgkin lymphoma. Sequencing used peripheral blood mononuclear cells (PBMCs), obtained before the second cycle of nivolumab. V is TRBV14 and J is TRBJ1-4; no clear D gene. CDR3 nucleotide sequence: TGTGCCAGCAGTCACGTGGGGTCCCATCTCGGGGAAAAACTGTTTTTT. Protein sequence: CASSHVGSHLGEKLFF.